Listed below are T cell receptor beta chains from one sample, sequenced in a study of CD8+ T cells in alopecia areata. Clones were read by immunoSEQ multiplex PCR, and TCRdb kept only the in-frame ones, dropping some. The sample lists about 210,000 clones; around three fifths were seen once. The sample in question was CD4+ T cells sorted from blood, obtained at week 4, from a patient treated with tofacitinib. These receptors all stem from a human donor with alopecia areata. CDR3s include the opening cysteine and the closing phenylalanine or tryptophan. Fields, in order: CDR3 DNA, CDR3 protein, clone size, D gene, V gene, J gene. D genes are given only for firm matches. Only some rows state a clone size, as once, few, many or a class for expanded clones.

TGTGCCAGTAGCCTCCCCGAGAGGTTCACTGAAGCTTTCTTT	CASSLPERFTEAFF	NA	NA	TRBV19	TRBJ1-1
TGCAGCGTTGAAGATCTTGGGACCCGCAAAGCTAACTATGGCTACACCTTC	CSVEDLGTRKANYGYTF	NA	NA	TRBV29-1	TRBJ1-2
TGTGCCTGGAGTGGTGGGGTGGCCCAGCATTTT	CAWSGGVAQHF	NA	NA	TRBV30	TRBJ1-5
TGTGCCAGCAGCGACCGGGCGCAGACGGAATCTAACTATGGCTACACCTTC	CASSDRAQTESNYGYTF	NA	NA	TRBV7-9	TRBJ1-2
TGCGCCAGCAGCCCCTCGAGGGGCTCCTACAATGAGCAGTTCTTC	CASSPSRGSYNEQFF	NA	NA	TRBV4-3	TRBJ2-1
TGCGCCAGCATTCCTACGACAGCTCATGGCTACACCTTC	CASIPTTAHGYTF	few	NA	TRBV23-1	TRBJ1-2
TGTGCCACCAGCAGAGATTTGAAAGCTCCGAGGTTTTTT	CATSRDLKAPRFF	NA	NA	TRBV15	TRBJ1-4
TGTGCCAGCTCCCCAGGGTACCCCTACGAGCAGTACTTC	CASSPGYPYEQYF	NA	NA	TRBV2	TRBJ2-7
TGCGCCAGCAGACACACCCTAGACCAAGAGACCCAGTACTTC	CASRHTLDQETQYF	NA	NA	TRBV5-1	TRBJ2-5
TGTGCCAGCAGTTTACGGGCCAGCGGGGGAGATGAGCAGTTCTTC	CASSLRASGGDEQFF	NA	TRBD2	TRBV27	TRBJ2-1
TGTGCCAGCAGGGGTGGGGCAGGAGAAAAACTGTTTTTT	CASRGGAGEKLFF	few	NA	TRBV2	TRBJ1-4
TGTGCCAGCAGCCATGGACAGGGCACGTGGAATGAGCAGTTCTTC	CASSHGQGTWNEQFF	NA	TRBD1	TRBV7-6	TRBJ2-1
TGTGCCAGCAGCTCAAGGACCGGGACAATAATTGTCCATGGCTACACCTTC	CASSSRTGTIIVHGYTF	NA	NA	TRBV7-2	TRBJ1-2
TGTGCCAGTACGATCGGGACAGGGGACTGGTACGAGCAGTACTTC	CASTIGTGDWYEQYF	NA	TRBD1	TRBV5-6	TRBJ2-7
TGTGCCAGCAGCCACAGAAAGGTGCCATTGTACAATGAGCAGTTCTTC	CASSHRKVPLYNEQFF	NA	NA	TRBV14	TRBJ2-1
TGCGCCAGCAGCTTGGATGGGCAGGCGATCTACGAGCAGTACTTC	CASSLDGQAIYEQYF	NA	NA	TRBV5-1	TRBJ2-7
TGTGCCACTCAAAGGACAGGAACGAACACTGAAGCTTTCTTT	CATQRTGTNTEAFF	NA	TRBD1	TRBV15	TRBJ1-1
TGTGCCAGCAGTTTAATGAGCGGACCGCCGGGGACCCAGTACTTC	CASSLMSGPPGTQYF	NA	NA	TRBV27	TRBJ2-5
TGTGCCAGCTCACGCGAAAGGACCTACGAGCAGTACTTC	CASSRERTYEQYF	NA	NA	TRBV18	TRBJ2-7
TGCGCCAGCAGTCCCCAGAGGGATGAGCAGTTCTTC	CASSPQRDEQFF	NA	NA	TRBV23-1	TRBJ2-1
TGCAGCGCTGGACAGCCCTTAAACACTGAAGCTTTCTTT	CSAGQPLNTEAFF	NA	NA	TRBV29-1	TRBJ1-1
TGTGCCAGCAGCGCTTCCGGGGGGCTCGGCGAGCAGTACTTC	CASSASGGLGEQYF	NA	NA	TRBV9	TRBJ2-7
TGTGCCAGCAGCTCAGGGGCTGGCTATGGCTACACCTTC	CASSSGAGYGYTF	NA	NA	TRBV7-2	TRBJ1-2
TGTGCCTGGAGTGTACGGGGGGGGAATTCACCCCTCCACTTT	CAWSVRGGNSPLHF	once	NA	TRBV30	TRBJ1-6
TGCGCCAGCAGCCCAGGGGGCCAATACAATGAGCAGTTCTTC	CASSPGGQYNEQFF	few	TRBD1	TRBV5-1	TRBJ2-1
TGTGCCTGGAGTGGTACTAGGATATACGAGCAGTACTTC	CAWSGTRIYEQYF	few	NA	TRBV30	TRBJ2-7
TGTGCCAGCAGCTCCAGGGACAGAACCTACGAGCAGTACTTC	CASSSRDRTYEQYF	few	TRBD1	TRBV7-6	TRBJ2-7
TGTGCTATACCGGGACTAGCTGCCGGGGAGCTGTTTTTT	CAIPGLAAGELFF	many	TRBD2	TRBV10-3	TRBJ2-2
TGTGCCAGCAGTGAAGGACAGAACCGTAATGAAAAACTGTTTTTT	CASSEGQNRNEKLFF	NA	NA	TRBV25-1	TRBJ1-4
TGTGCCTGGAGTGTACGGGGAATGGGAGCTTTCTTT	CAWSVRGMGAFF	NA	NA	TRBV30	TRBJ1-1
TGCGCCAGCAGCCAAACCGGGACAGGTTTTTCCTATGGCTACACCTTC	CASSQTGTGFSYGYTF	few	TRBD1	TRBV4-3	TRBJ1-2
TGTGCCAGCAGCTTAGTTGCCAAGAAAGCTTTCTTT	CASSLVAKKAFF	few	NA	TRBV11-2	TRBJ1-1
TGTGCCAGCAGCTTTCGGACTGTCCCCTCCTACGAGCAGTACTTC	CASSFRTVPSYEQYF	NA	NA	TRBV11-3	TRBJ2-7
TGTGCCAGCAGAGCAGACAGGGTCCCCTCTGGGGCCAACGTCCTGACTTTC	CASRADRVPSGANVLTF	many	TRBD1	TRBV2	TRBJ2-6
TGTGCCAGCAGCTACTTGTCGTCCTACAATGAGCAGTTCTTC	CASSYLSSYNEQFF	NA	NA	TRBV11-3	TRBJ2-1
TGTGCCATCGCTCTGGGAACAGACTATGGCTACACCTTC	CAIALGTDYGYTF	few	NA	TRBV10-3	TRBJ1-2
TGTGCCAGTAGTATGATGGGGGGGGCGAATGAGCAGTTCTTC	CASSMMGGANEQFF	NA	NA	TRBV19	TRBJ2-1
TGTGCCAGCAGCTTGGGTGTCCCTGATACGCAGTATTTT	CASSLGVPDTQYF	few	NA	TRBV5-6	TRBJ2-3
TGTGCCAGCAGCTTTCAAGACATGCGGAATGAGCAGTTCTTC	CASSFQDMRNEQFF	NA	NA	TRBV11-2	TRBJ2-1
TGCAGCGTTGAAGGTGGGCCTGGGGCCAACGTCCTGACTTTC	CSVEGGPGANVLTF	few	NA	TRBV29-1	TRBJ2-6
TGTGCCAGCACCAAATCGAAGAGTAACTATGGCTACACCTTC	CASTKSKSNYGYTF	few	NA	TRBV9	TRBJ1-2